This T cell receptor beta chain originates from a study of regulatory T cells in long-lasting Graves disease (dated by TCRdb to the early 2020s). Looking at the study overall: Patients with newly diagnosed Graves' disease had been on antithyroid drugs for under 3 months. Patients with persistent Graves' disease were compared with patients with newly diagnosed Graves' disease using TCR sequencing and RNA sequencing of peripheral blood. The study took place in China and was registered as a clinical trial. A total of 35 or so samples underwent TCR sequencing: about 13 from persistent and approximately 20 from newly diagnosed Graves' disease patients. Points the paper makes about the study in general: The authors noted that the small sample size was a limitation that may lower accuracy. Preferential use of TRBV28, TRBJ1-2 and TRBJ2-5 was observed in persistent disease, whereas TRBV20-1 and TRBJ2-1 were favored in newly diagnosed disease. Only the TCR beta chain was sequenced and analyzed. The study examined only peripheral blood because the primary lesion, thyroid tissue, could not be accessed. Compared with newly diagnosed patients, patients with persistent Graves' disease had lower TCR Shannon entropy and fewer highly expanded clones, which suggests clonal expansion. More public clonotypes were shared among persistent patients (around 2,600) than among newly diagnosed patients (966).

Per the germline V gene, KGHSH is the CDR1 and LQKENI is the CDR2. The CDR3 measures 15 amino acids from cysteine to phenylalanine. Of all the DNA, just the CDR3 is kept, 45 bases in frame from base 1. Trimming at the junction amounts to 6 bases on V and 2 bases on J, and the germline ends lie 15 bases apart. The meaning of the sample's time point label: newly diagnosed GD, antithyroid drugs for less than 3 months. For both TCR sequencing and RNA sequencing, RNA was extracted from PBMCs using TRIzol. The diagnosis of Graves' disease followed American Thyroid Association guidelines. Recruitment of patients was carried out at an endocrinology department in Xi'an, China. Each patient gave about 8.1 milliliters of peripheral blood, collected in an EDTA anticoagulant tube. Ficoll Paque Plus density gradient separation was used to isolate PBMCs, and no further T cell sorting was performed. An Agilent 2100 Bioanalyzer and agarose gel were used to assess RNA quality, and a NanoDrop 2000 was used to measure RNA concentration.

Points on this clonotype: Its antigen is still unknown. Nothing much larger sits one base from this clone, and base qualities are not available.

The library was produced with multiplex PCR. TCRdb records Illumina HiSeq 4000 as the sequencer. To build TCR beta libraries, CDR3 regions were amplified by Arm-PCR using iRepertoire HTBI primers. Gel purification was performed on PCR products prior to sequencing. Per the source publication's procedure: Gene usage analysis of CDR3 amino acid clonotypes used the 62 TRBV and 11 to 15 TRBJ segments found across samples. COPE and FqMerger were used to merge filtered high-quality paired reads into contigs. Contigs were aligned with BLAST to IMGT TRBV, TRBD and TRBJ reference genes, and CDR3 was defined per IMGT. Any clonotype with a frequency above 0.1% was classified as a highly expanded clone. Shannon entropy was used to measure repertoire diversity, and the Gini coefficient was used to measure V-J evenness. A clonotype was considered public if more than one individual shared it. TCRdb's own reprocessing of the public reads used fastp at Q25 and MiXCR and kept productive beta chains. Each record represents a unique CDR3 protein, reported with the most common genes and DNA among its rows. TCRdb's processing, not the study's, gives the V and J calls here. This sample holds 200,000 to 250,000 distinct CDR3 sequences; around a fifth were observed only once. The ten most abundant clones make up about 12% of the sample.

This same sample was also taken into another study, of T cells in Graves' hyperthyroidism and ophthalmopathy. The other study reports the following: A patient counted as having stable Graves' hyperthyroidism if no progression to ophthalmopathy occurred over 18 months of follow-up. Hyperthyroidism patients were newly diagnosed, had a disease duration of under 2 months, and were aged 18 to 65 years. Any patient with an uncontrolled infection, another autoimmune disease, pregnancy or lactation was excluded. Diagnoses relied on clinical symptoms, serum thyroxine and TRAb, thyroid ultrasound and orbital computed tomography. A first-round RT-PCR of the TCR CDR3 used the HTBI primer set with the Qiagen OneStep RT-PCR kit. Most expanded thyroid clonotypes (frequency above 0.001) were also found in blood, which suggests that blood repertoires may mirror thyroid immune responses. A model built on a 13 V-J signature distinguished ophthalmopathy from stable hyperthyroidism, reaching over 85% sensitivity and about 81% specificity in cross-validation and 80%/75% in testing. In validation, progression to ophthalmopathy was predicted by the model with around 71% sensitivity and just over 72% specificity, a median of roughly six months before onset. To identify TCR V-J signatures that set the groups apart, the researchers used a discovery cohort of 95 to 100 patients, made up of under 50 with Graves' ophthalmopathy and 57 with stable Graves' hyperthyroidism. Prospective prediction of ophthalmopathy was tested in an independent validation cohort consisting of some 19 hyperthyroidism patients and some 15 patients who later progressed to ophthalmopathy. The 100 discovery patients were randomly split 7:3 into training and test sets. The study also compared thyroid tissue and blood T-cell repertoires from about six Graves' hyperthyroidism patients. After blood sampling, hyperthyroidism patients were treated with methimazole at a starting dose of 30 mg daily, and ophthalmopathy patients were treated with high-dose intravenous methylprednisolone. The libraries were constructed in a second round of multiplex PCR and then size-selected and purified. The libraries were sequenced on an Illumina HiSeq2000 using paired-end 100 bp reads. SOAPnuke was used to process the raw data, throwing out any read that contained adapters or uncalled bases, had a mean Phred below 15, or lacked an exact constant-primer or identifier match. High-quality paired reads were merged with COPE v1.2.5, and unique nucleotide sequences were defined as clonotypes. Clonotypes were aligned to IMGT TRBV, TRBD and TRBJ reference segments using MiTCR v1.1. Only V-J combinations with frequency above 0.0001, covering roughly 99% of repertoires, were analysed. A TCS score was defined as the ratio between F50 (clonal expansion) and ExV (chaos), using BLOSUM62-based TCRdist between CDR3 peptides within each V-J. Welch's t-statistics and random forest reduced roughly 500 V-J features to 13, which were used in a naive Bayes classifier (R e1071). Sample size was not statistically predetermined, and investigators were not blinded to group allocation. According to the paper, TCR Vbeta CDR3 sequencing was carried out on some 130 peripheral blood samples, which came from fewer than 50 ophthalmopathy, 75 or so hyperthyroidism and approximately 17 progressor patients.

The TCR originated in a woman in her twenties or thirties with Graves disease. Donor details come from another sample of the same person, matched by shared clones. The chain links TRBV18 with TRBJ2-3; perhaps TRBD2 is the D gene, with 6 bases matching. The sequencing here drew on peripheral blood mononuclear cells (PBMCs), taken at new diagnosis, from a patient treated with antithyroid drugs. CDR3 region: CASSLPGLLTDTQYF. In nucleotide form, the sequence is TGTGCCAGCTCGCTGCCGGGACTCCTCACAGATACGCAGTATTTT. When the CDR3 is completed using the reference TRBV18 and TRBJ2-3 genes on either side, the full variable domain is NAGVMQNPRHLVRRRGQEARLRCSPMKGHSHVYWYRQLPEEGLKFMVYLQKENIIDESGMPKERFSAEFPKEGPSILRIQQVVRGDSAAYFCASSLPGLLTDTQYFGPGTRLTVL.